This T cell receptor (beta chain) was obtained from a study of blood T cells in healthy people across ages. Overall study results and limits: Per million T cells, TCR beta diversity dropped roughly linearly as age increased. Higher naive T cell percentage went strongly together with higher TCR beta diversity.

Extraction of total RNA produced a minimum of 5 micrograms from each sample. Germline CDR1 and CDR2: SGHNT and YENEEA. CDR3 length: 16 amino acids. A word on this clonotype: Its antigen is unidentified. One end of the junction is discordant with germline, which a read error may explain.

With a J-beta primer mix and a sample-barcoded 5' primer, a second PCR ran roughly 6 to 11 cycles. Each cDNA molecule was tagged by a template-switch adaptor that had 12 random nucleotides. TCRdb reanalysed the 5' RACE reads using MiXCR and keeps one entry per CDR3 protein. The sample contains roughly 650,000 distinct CDR3 sequences, 32% of which appear only once. The rearrangement links TRBV11-3 to TRBJ2-7, with D hard to call. The sequence was obtained from a woman older than 75 in good health. Sequenced sample: blood. The CDR3: CVSSLFFGPGLYEQYF. The CDR3 DNA follows: TGTGTCAGCAGCTTATTCTTCGGTCCTGGGCTCTACGAGCAGTACTTC.